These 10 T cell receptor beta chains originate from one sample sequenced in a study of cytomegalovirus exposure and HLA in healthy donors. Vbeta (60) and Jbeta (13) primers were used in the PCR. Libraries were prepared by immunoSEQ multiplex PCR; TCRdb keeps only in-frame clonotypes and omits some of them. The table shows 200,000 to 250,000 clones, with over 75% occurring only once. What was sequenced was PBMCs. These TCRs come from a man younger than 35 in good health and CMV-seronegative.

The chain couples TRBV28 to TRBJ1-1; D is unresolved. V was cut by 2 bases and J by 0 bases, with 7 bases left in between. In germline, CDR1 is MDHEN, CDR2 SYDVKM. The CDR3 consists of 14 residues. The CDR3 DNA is TGTGCCAGCAGTTTAACCTCAGTGAACACTGAAGCTTTCTTT. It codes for CASSLTSVNTEAFF.

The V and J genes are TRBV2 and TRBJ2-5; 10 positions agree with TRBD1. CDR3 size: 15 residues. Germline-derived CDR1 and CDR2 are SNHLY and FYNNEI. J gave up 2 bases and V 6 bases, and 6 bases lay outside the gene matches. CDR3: CASSRGTGAQETQYF. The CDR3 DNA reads TGTGCCAGCAGCCGCGGGACAGGGGCGCAAGAGACCCAGTACTTC.

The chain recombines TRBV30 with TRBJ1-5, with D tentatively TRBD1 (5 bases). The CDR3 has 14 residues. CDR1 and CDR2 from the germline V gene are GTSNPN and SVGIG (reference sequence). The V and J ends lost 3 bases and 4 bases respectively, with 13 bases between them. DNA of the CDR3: TGTGCCTGGAGCCCCAACAGGTTTAATCAGCCCCAGCATTTT. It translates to CAWSPNRFNQPQHF. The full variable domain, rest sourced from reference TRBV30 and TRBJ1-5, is SQTIHQWPATLVQPVGSPLSLECTVEGTSNPNLYWYRQAAGRGLQLLFYSVGIGQISSEVPQNLSASRPQDRQFILSSKKLLLSDSGFYLCAWSPNRFNQPQHFGDGTRLSIL.

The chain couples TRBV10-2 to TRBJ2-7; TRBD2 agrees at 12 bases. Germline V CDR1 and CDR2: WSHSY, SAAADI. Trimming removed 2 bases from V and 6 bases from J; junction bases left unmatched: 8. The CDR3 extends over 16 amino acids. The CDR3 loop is CASSEALAGGKSEQYF. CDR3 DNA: TGCGCCAGCAGTGAGGCCCTAGCGGGAGGGAAGAGCGAGCAGTACTTC.

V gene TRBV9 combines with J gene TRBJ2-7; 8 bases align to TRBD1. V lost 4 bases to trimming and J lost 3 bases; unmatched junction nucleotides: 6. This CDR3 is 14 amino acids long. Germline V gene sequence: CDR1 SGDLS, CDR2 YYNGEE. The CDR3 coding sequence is TGTGCCAGCAGCCCCGTGGGGACAGGCTACGAGCAGTACTTC. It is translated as CASSPVGTGYEQYF.

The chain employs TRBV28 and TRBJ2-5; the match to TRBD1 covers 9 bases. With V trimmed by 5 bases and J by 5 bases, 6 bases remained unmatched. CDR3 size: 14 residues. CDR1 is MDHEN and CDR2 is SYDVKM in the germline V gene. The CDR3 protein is CASSVTGGSETQYF. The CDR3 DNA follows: TGTGCCAGCAGTGTTACAGGGGGCTCGGAGACCCAGTACTTC.

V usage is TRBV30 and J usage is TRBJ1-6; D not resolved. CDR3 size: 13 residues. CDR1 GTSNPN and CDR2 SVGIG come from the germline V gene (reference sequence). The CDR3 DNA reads TGTGCGGGAGGCCATAACAGAAATTCACCCCTCCACTTT. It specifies CAGGHNRNSPLHF. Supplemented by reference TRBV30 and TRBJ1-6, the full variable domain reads SQTIHQWPATLVQPVGSPLSLECTVEGTSNPNLYWYRQAAGRGLQLLFYSVGIGQISSEVPQNLSASRPQDRQFILSSKKLLLSDSGFYLCAGGHNRNSPLHFGNGTRLTVT.

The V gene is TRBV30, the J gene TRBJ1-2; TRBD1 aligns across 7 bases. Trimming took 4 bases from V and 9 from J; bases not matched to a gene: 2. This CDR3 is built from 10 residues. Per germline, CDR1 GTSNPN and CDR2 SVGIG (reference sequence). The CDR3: CAWNRGSYTF. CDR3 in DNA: TGTGCCTGGAACAGGGGTAGCTACACCTTC.

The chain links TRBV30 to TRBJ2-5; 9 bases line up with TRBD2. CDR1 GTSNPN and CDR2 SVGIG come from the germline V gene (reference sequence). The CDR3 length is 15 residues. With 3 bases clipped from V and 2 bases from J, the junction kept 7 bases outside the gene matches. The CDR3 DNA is TGTGCCTGGAGAGAGATAGGACTAGCGCAAGAGACCCAGTACTTC. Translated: CAWREIGLAQETQYF.

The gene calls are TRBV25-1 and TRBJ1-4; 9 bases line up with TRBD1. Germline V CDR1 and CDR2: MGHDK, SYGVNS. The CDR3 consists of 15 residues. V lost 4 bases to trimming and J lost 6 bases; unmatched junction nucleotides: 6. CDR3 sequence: CASSVTGGADEKLFF. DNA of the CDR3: TGTGCCAGCAGTGTTACAGGGGGCGCGGATGAAAAACTGTTTTTT.